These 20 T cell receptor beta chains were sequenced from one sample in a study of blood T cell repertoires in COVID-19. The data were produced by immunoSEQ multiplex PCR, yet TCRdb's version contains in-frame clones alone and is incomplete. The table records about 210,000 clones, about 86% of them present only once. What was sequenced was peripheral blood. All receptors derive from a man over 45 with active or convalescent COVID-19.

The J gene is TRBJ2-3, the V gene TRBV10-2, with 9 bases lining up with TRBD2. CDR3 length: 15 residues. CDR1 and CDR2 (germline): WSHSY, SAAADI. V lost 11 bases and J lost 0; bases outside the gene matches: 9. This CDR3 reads CACGRLAGSTDTQYF. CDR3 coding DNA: TGCGCCTGCGGACGGCTAGCGGGGAGCACAGATACGCAGTATTTT.

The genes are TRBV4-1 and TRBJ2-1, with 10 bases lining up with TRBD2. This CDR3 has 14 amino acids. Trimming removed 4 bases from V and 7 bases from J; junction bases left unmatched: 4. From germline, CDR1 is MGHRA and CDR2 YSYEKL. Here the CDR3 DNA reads TGCGCCAGCAGCCCTAGCGGGAGCATGAATGAGCAGTTCTTC. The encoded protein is CASSPSGSMNEQFF.

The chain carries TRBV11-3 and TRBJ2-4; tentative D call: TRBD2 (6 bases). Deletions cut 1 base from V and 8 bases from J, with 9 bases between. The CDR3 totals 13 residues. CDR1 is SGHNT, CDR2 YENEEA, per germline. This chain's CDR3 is CASSLGGEHIQYF. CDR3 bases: TGTGCCAGCAGCTTAGGCGGGGAGCACATTCAGTACTTC. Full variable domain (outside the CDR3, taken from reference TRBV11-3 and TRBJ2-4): EAGVVQSPRYKIIEKKQPVAFWCNPISGHNTLYWYLQNLGQGPELLIRYENEEAVDDSQLPKDRFSAERLKGVDSTLKIQPAELGDSAVYLCASSLGGEHIQYFGAGTRLSVL.

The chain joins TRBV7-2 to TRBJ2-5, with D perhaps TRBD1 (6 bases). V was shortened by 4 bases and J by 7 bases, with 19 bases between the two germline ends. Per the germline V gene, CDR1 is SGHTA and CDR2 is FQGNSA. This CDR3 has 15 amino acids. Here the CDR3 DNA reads TGTGCCAGCAGCTCCGTCGTGGGGGCAGGAGGGACCCAGTACTTC. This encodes CASSSVVGAGGTQYF.

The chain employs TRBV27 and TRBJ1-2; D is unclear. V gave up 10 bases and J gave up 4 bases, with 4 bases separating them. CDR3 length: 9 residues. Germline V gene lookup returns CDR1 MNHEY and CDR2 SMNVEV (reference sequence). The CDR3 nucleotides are TGTGCCACCGGCTATGGCTACACCTTC. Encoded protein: CATGYGYTF.

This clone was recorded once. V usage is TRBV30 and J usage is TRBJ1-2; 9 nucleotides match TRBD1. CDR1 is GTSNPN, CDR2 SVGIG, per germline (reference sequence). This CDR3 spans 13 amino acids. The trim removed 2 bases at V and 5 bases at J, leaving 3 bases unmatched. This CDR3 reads CAWSPGTGYGYTF. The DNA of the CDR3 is TGTGCCTGGAGTCCCGGGACAGGGTATGGCTACACCTTC.

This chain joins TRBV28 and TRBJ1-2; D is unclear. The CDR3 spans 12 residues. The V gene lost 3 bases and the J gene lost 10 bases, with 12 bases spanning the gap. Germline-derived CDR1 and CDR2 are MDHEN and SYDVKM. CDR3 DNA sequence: TGTGCCAGCAGTTTCCTGACAACCCCCTACACCTTC. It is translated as CASSFLTTPYTF.

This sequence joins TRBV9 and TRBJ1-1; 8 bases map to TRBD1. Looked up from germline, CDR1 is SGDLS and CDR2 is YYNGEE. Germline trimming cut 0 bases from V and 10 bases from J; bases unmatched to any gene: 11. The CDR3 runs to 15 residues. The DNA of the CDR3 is TGTGCCAGCAGCGTAGAGGGACAGGAAGGCCGGCCAGCTTTCTTT. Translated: CASSVEGQEGRPAFF.

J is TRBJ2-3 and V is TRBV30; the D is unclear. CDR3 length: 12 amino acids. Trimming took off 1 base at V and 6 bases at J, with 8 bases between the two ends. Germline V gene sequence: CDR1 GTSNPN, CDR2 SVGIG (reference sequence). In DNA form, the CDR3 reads TGTGCCTGGAGTGACAGTTCGGATACGCAGTATTTT. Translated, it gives CAWSDSSDTQYF. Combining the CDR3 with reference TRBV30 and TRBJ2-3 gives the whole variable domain SQTIHQWPATLVQPVGSPLSLECTVEGTSNPNLYWYRQAAGRGLQLLFYSVGIGQISSEVPQNLSASRPQDRQFILSSKKLLLSDSGFYLCAWSDSSDTQYFGPGTRLTVL.

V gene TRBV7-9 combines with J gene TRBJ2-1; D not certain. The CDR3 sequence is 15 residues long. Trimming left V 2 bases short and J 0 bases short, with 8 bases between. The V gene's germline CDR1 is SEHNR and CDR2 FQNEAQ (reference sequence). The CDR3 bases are TGTGCCAGCAGCTTACCCCTTAGCTCCTACAATGAGCAGTTCTTC. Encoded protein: CASSLPLSSYNEQFF.

The CDR3 sequence is CASSPRRQGFSSYEQYF. The CDR3 DNA sequence: TGTGCCAGCAGCCCACGCCGACAGGGCTTCTCGTCCTACGAGCAGTACTTC. V is TRBV5-5 and J is TRBJ2-7; TRBD1 matches 7 bases. Germline lookup yields CDR1 SGHKS and CDR2 YYEKEE (reference sequence). Trimming at V came to 4 bases and at J to 1 base, leaving 14 bases not matched to a gene. This CDR3 is built from 17 residues.

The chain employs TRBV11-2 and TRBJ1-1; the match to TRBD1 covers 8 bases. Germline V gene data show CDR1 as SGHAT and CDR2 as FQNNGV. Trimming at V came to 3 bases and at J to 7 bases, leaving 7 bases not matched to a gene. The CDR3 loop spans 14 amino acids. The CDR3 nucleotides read TGTGCCAGCAGCTTGAACAGGGGGGACCGTGAAGCTTTCTTT. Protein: CASSLNRGDREAFF.

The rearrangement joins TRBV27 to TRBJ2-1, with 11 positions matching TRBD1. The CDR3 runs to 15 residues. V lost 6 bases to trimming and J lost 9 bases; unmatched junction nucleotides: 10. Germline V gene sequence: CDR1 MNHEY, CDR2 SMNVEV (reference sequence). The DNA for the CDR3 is TGTGCCAGCAGCTGGGGACAGGGGGTAATTCTTGAGCAGTTCTTC. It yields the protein CASSWGQGVILEQFF.

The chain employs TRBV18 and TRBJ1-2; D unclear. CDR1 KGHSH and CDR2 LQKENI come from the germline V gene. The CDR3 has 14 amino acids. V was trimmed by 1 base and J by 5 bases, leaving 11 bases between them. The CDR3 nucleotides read TGTGCCAGCTCACCACGAGGCGCCTTGTATGGCTACACCTTC. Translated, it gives CASSPRGALYGYTF.

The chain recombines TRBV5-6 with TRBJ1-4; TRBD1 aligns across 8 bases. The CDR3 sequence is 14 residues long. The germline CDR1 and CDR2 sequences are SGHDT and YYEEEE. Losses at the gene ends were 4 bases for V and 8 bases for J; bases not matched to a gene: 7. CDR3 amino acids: CASSPWTGREKLFF. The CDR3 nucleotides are TGTGCCAGCAGCCCCTGGACAGGGCGCGAAAAACTGTTTTTT.

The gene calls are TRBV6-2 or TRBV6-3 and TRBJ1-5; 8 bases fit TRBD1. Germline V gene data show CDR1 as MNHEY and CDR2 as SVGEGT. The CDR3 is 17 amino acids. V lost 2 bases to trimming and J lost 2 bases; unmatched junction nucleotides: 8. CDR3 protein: CASSYSRGRAGNQPQHF. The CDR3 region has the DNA TGTGCCAGCAGTTACAGCAGGGGGCGGGCGGGCAATCAGCCCCAGCATTTT.

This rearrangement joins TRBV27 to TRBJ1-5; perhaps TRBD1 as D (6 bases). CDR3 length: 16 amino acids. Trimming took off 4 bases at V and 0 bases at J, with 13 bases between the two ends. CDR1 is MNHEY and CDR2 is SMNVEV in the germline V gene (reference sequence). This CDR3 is CASSSSGALSNQPQHF. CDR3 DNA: TGTGCCAGCAGTTCTTCAGGGGCCCTTAGCAATCAGCCCCAGCATTTT.

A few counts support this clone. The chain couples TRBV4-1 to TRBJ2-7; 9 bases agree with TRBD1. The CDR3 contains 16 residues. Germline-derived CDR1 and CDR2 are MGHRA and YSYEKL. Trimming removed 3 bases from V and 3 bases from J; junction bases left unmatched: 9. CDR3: CASSHPSGTGIYEQYF. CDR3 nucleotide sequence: TGCGCCAGCAGCCATCCATCCGGGACAGGGATCTACGAGCAGTACTTC.

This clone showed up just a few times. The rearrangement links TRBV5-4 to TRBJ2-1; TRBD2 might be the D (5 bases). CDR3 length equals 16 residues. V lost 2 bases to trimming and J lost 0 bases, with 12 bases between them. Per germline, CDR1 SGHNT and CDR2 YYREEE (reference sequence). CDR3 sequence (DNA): TGTGCCAGCAGCTTAGGAGGTTCCAGCTCCTACAATGAGCAGTTCTTC. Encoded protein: CASSLGGSSSYNEQFF.

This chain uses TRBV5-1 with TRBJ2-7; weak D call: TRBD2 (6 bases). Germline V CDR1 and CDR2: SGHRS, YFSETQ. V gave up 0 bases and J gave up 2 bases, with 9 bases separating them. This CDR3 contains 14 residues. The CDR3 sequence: CASSLDAGTYEQYF. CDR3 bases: TGCGCCAGCAGCTTGGACGCGGGAACCTACGAGCAGTACTTC.